A single sample gave rise to the 21 T cell receptor beta chains below, sequenced in a study of blood T cell repertoires in COVID-19. Here immunoSEQ multiplex PCR was the method, and the copy in TCRdb shows in-frame clones only, minus some. The table lists nearly 80,000 clones, around 88% of them singletons. The sample comprised peripheral blood. These receptors were collected from a woman of 80 years or more with active or convalescent COVID-19.

This chain uses TRBV7-2 with TRBJ2-1, with 13 nucleotides matching TRBD2. The V gene's germline CDR1 is SGHTA and CDR2 FQGNSA. V shed 3 bases and J 9 bases; nucleotides not matched to a gene: 5. The CDR3 spans 15 residues. CDR3 loop: CASSFGGTSGIEQFF. The CDR3, as DNA: TGTGCCAGCAGCTTCGGGGGGACTAGCGGGATTGAGCAGTTCTTC. The complete variable domain, with remaining parts taken from reference TRBV7-2 and TRBJ2-1, reads GAGVSQSPSNKVTEKGKDVELRCDPISGHTALYWYRQSLGQGLEFLIYFQGNSAPDKSGLPSDRFSAERTGGSVSTLTIQRTQQEDSAVYLCASSFGGTSGIEQFFGPGTRLTVL.

The table lists this clone with a few counts. The V gene is TRBV5-4, the J gene TRBJ2-3; D gene unclear. The CDR3 consists of 12 residues. Germline V gene lookup returns CDR1 SGHNT and CDR2 YYREEE (reference sequence). Trimming took off 0 bases at V and 6 bases at J, with 5 bases between the two ends. CDR3 in amino acids: CASSLGSDTQYF. CDR3 DNA sequence: TGTGCCAGCAGCTTGGGGAGCGATACGCAGTATTTT.

This clone has a single count. V usage is TRBV7-2 and J usage is TRBJ2-4; tentative D call: TRBD1 (5 bases). The CDR3 is 15 residues long. From germline, CDR1 is SGHTA and CDR2 FQGNSA. V was trimmed by 1 base and J by 1 base, leaving 8 bases between them. The CDR3, as DNA: TGTGCCAGCAGCTTAGGGGGCGCGGCCAAAAACATTCAGTACTTC. This translates into CASSLGGAAKNIQYF.

The rearrangement joins TRBV9 to TRBJ2-5; TRBD2 might be the D (6 bases). Trimming removed 2 bases from V and 3 bases from J, with 11 bases in between. Germline assignment: CDR1 SGDLS and CDR2 YYNGEE. This CDR3 comprises 14 residues. CDR3 loop: CASSVIADKETQYF. The CDR3 DNA reads TGTGCCAGCAGCGTGATAGCGGATAAAGAGACCCAGTACTTC. Looking up the rest from reference TRBV9 and TRBJ2-5 gives the full variable domain: DSGVTQTPKHLITATGQRVTLRCSPRSGDLSVYWYQQSLDQGLQFLIQYYNGEERAKGNILERFSAQQFPDLHSELNLSSLELGDSALYFCASSVIADKETQYFGPGTRLLVL.

The CDR3 nucleotides read TGTGCCAGCAGCTTATACCCCAGGGTTGAGTTAGCCAAAAACATTCAGTACTTC. Amino acids: CASSLYPRVELAKNIQYF. This sequence joins TRBV7-8 and TRBJ2-4; D is perhaps TRBD1 (5 bases). Between the trimmed V and J ends, which lost 2 bases and 0 bases, there was a span of 17 bases. Germline CDR1 reads SGHVS; CDR2 reads FQNEAQ. This CDR3 contains 18 residues. Supplemented by reference TRBV7-8 and TRBJ2-4, the full variable domain reads GAGVSQSPRYKVAKRGQDVALRCDPISGHVSLFWYQQALGQGPEFLTYFQNEAQLDKSGLPSDRFFAERPEGSVSTLKIQRTQQEDSAVYLCASSLYPRVELAKNIQYFGAGTRLSVL.

This rearrangement joins TRBV5-6 to TRBJ1-2, with TRBD1 matching 10 bases. The CDR3 spans 16 residues. Germline-derived CDR1 and CDR2 are SGHDT and YYEEEE. V shed 3 bases, J shed 4 bases, and the junction held 9 bases outside the gene matches. The CDR3 region has the DNA TGTGCCAGCAGCTCGGTAGGACAGGGGGTCCGCTATGGCTACACCTTC. Residues: CASSSVGQGVRYGYTF.

The chain uses TRBV7-9 and TRBJ1-4; D unclear. The CDR3 extends over 14 amino acids. Per germline, CDR1 SEHNR and CDR2 FQNEAQ (reference sequence). V was shortened by 5 bases and J by 0 bases, with 7 bases between the two germline ends. CDR3 amino acids: CASSLTPTNEKLFF. The CDR3, as DNA: TGTGCCAGCAGCCTGACACCAACTAATGAAAAACTGTTTTTT. Together with reference TRBV7-9 and TRBJ1-4, the CDR3 gives the full variable domain: DTGVSQNPRHKITKRGQNVTFRCDPISEHNRLYWYRQTLGQGPEFLTYFQNEAQLEKSRLLSDRFSAERPKGSFSTLEIQRTEQGDSAMYLCASSLTPTNEKLFFGSGTQLSVL.

The chain carries TRBV6-5 and TRBJ2-1; 8 positions match TRBD2. CDR1 is MNHEY, CDR2 SVGAGI, per germline. This CDR3 has 13 amino acids. Germline trimming cut 2 bases from V and 9 bases from J; bases unmatched to any gene: 3. The CDR3 bases are TGTGCCAGCAGTTACAGCGGGGGCGTTGAGCAGTTCTTC. Protein product: CASSYSGGVEQFF.

This clone was recorded only once. The chain is built from TRBV10-3 and TRBJ2-5; 10 nucleotides line up with TRBD1. V gave up 3 bases and J gave up 7 bases; unmatched junction bases: 5. This CDR3 region has 14 residues. Per germline, CDR1 ENHRY and CDR2 SYGVKD. CDR3 sequence: CAISENGQGGTQYF. CDR3 nucleotides: TGTGCCATCAGTGAAAACGGACAGGGGGGGACCCAGTACTTC.

The chain uses TRBV28 and TRBJ1-4; 10 bases map to TRBD1. This CDR3 is built from 14 residues. Germline V gives CDR1 MDHEN, CDR2 SYDVKM. Trimming removed 10 bases from V and 5 bases from J; junction bases left unmatched: 7. The CDR3 reads CATTDRGGNEKLFF. The DNA for the CDR3 is TGTGCCACTACGGACAGGGGGGGAAATGAAAAACTGTTTTTT. The full variable domain, its missing parts supplied by reference TRBV28 and TRBJ1-4, is DVKVTQSSRYLVKRTGEKVFLECVQDMDHENMFWYRQDPGLGLRLIYFSYDVKMKEKGDIPEGYSVSREKKERFSLILESASTNQTSMYLCATTDRGGNEKLFFGSGTQLSVL.

This chain joins TRBV7-2 and TRBJ2-5; 9 bases agree with TRBD2. Germline CDR1 reads SGHTA; CDR2 reads FQGNSA. The CDR3 is made up of 16 amino acids. J was trimmed by 1 base and V by 3 bases; bases with no gene match: 6. The CDR3 reads CASSFRGGAGQETQYF. For the CDR3, the DNA is TGTGCCAGCAGCTTTCGCGGGGGGGCGGGCCAAGAGACCCAGTACTTC.

The chain uses TRBV10-3 and TRBJ1-5; 8 bases map to TRBD1. Germline CDR1 reads ENHRY; CDR2 reads SYGVKD. V lost 3 bases, J lost 4 bases, and 11 bases stayed unmatched. The CDR3 runs 17 residues. The CDR3 DNA reads as TGTGCCATCAGTGAACGGGCGACAGGGGTTGTGAATCAGCCCCAGCATTTT. This gives the protein CAISERATGVVNQPQHF.

The chain is built from TRBV11-2 and TRBJ2-3; no definite D call. Germline V gene lookup returns CDR1 SGHAT and CDR2 FQNNGV. V was shortened by 1 base and J by 7 bases, with 12 bases between the two germline ends. The CDR3 is 14 amino acids. The CDR3 DNA reads TGTGCCAGCAGCTTAGCCTCCTTTGTTAATACGCAGTATTTT. This gives the protein CASSLASFVNTQYF.

This clone was observed a handful of times. The chain employs TRBV3-1 (or the pseudogene TRBV3-2) and TRBJ2-3; 9 positions match TRBD2. V was clipped by 1 base and J by 1 base; unmatched bases: 3. The CDR3 is 16 amino acids. Germline V gene lookup returns CDR1 LGHDT and CDR2 YNNKEL (reference sequence). The chain's CDR3 is CASSQVRTSGTDTQYF. The CDR3 DNA follows: TGTGCCAGCAGCCAAGTTAGGACTAGCGGCACAGATACGCAGTATTTT.

The CDR3 loop is CASSPPLGQGSRELFF. The DNA of the CDR3 is TGTGCCAGCAGTCCGCCCCTTGGGCAGGGTAGCAGGGAGCTGTTTTTT. The rearrangement joins TRBV27 to TRBJ2-2, with D perhaps TRBD1 (5 bases). V lost 5 bases and J lost 9, with 22 bases in between. The CDR3 sequence is 16 residues long. The V gene's germline CDR1 is MNHEY and CDR2 SMNVEV (reference sequence).

J is TRBJ2-5 and V is TRBV15, with 8 bases lining up with TRBD1. The V segment lost 4 bases and the J segment 1 base; nucleotides outside the gene matches: 11. This CDR3 is built from 17 residues. Per germline, CDR1 LNHNV and CDR2 YYDKDF (reference sequence). CDR3 residues: CATSKRRAGGSQETQYF. The DNA for the CDR3 is TGTGCCACCAGCAAGAGGAGGGCAGGGGGCTCCCAAGAGACCCAGTACTTC.

The chain couples TRBV19 to TRBJ2-3, with D possibly being TRBD2 (5 bases). The V end was cut by 3 bases, the J end by 2 bases, with 12 bases between. Germline CDR1 LNHDA, CDR2 SQIVND (reference sequence). This CDR3 spans 15 amino acids. The CDR3 DNA follows: TGTGCCAGTAGTATGCAGGACTTATCCACAGATACGCAGTATTTT. The encoded protein is CASSMQDLSTDTQYF. Filled out from reference TRBV19 and TRBJ2-3, the complete variable domain reads DGGITQSPKYLFRKEGQNVTLSCEQNLNHDAMYWYRQDPGQGLRLIYYSQIVNDFQKGDIAEGYSVSREKKESFPLTVTSAQKNPTAFYLCASSMQDLSTDTQYFGPGTRLTVL.

The J gene is TRBJ2-5, the V gene TRBV7-9, with D perhaps TRBD1 (5 bases). This CDR3 has 13 residues. The ends were cut back, 2 bases at V and 6 bases at J, with 10 bases in the middle. The germline gives CDR1 SEHNR, CDR2 FQNEAQ (reference sequence). The CDR3, as DNA: TGTGCCAGCAGCTTACTAGGGGCAAAGACCCAGTACTTC. Translated, it gives CASSLLGAKTQYF.

The chain couples TRBV7-2 to TRBJ2-3; D might be TRBD2 (5 bases). Per the germline V gene, CDR1 is SGHTA and CDR2 is FQGNSA. The length of the CDR3 is 14 residues. Trimming cost V 3 bases and J 2 bases, with 9 bases left between them. The CDR3 spells CASSFTGYTDTQYF. The CDR3 nucleotides read TGTGCCAGCAGCTTTACGGGATACACAGATACGCAGTATTTT.

J is TRBJ2-7 and V is TRBV6-1; 8 positions agree with TRBD2. The V and J ends lost 4 bases and 3 bases, in that order; junction bases with no gene match: 11. This CDR3 spans 16 amino acids. Per germline, CDR1 MNHNS and CDR2 SASEGT. The DNA for the CDR3 is TGTGCCAGCAGTGGGGCGGCGGGGGGTTCGGGCTACGAGCAGTACTTC. Translating it yields CASSGAAGGSGYEQYF.

This clone was picked up a small number of times. Other DNA sequences in this sample translate to the same CDR3. The CDR3 nucleotides are TGTGCCAGCAGCTTGAGCGGGCGGGGCACAGATACGCAGTATTTT. Residues: CASSLSGRGTDTQYF. This chain links TRBV11-2 with TRBJ2-3; a possible D gene is TRBD2 (6 bases). CDR1 and CDR2 (germline): SGHAT, FQNNGV. This CDR3 is 15 amino acids long. V was trimmed by 3 bases and J by 1 base, leaving 11 bases between them.